The rows below give T cell receptor beta chains drawn from one sample of a study of liver allograft versus peripheral blood T cells. TCRdb redid the calling of the reads with MiXCR, one entry per CDR3 protein. Of 5,500 to 6,000 distinct CDR3 sequences in the sample, more than 13% are singletons; the top ten hold about 3%. These TCRs come from a human patient who had a liver transplant. Some T cells may arise from the graft donor. CDR3s include the opening cysteine and the closing phenylalanine or tryptophan. D genes are given only for firm matches. The size entry is marked missing in some rows and otherwise reads once, few, many or a size class.

TGTGCCAGCATCGAATTCTCCGGGACAGGGTCGCGTGAGCAGTACTTC	CASIEFSGTGSREQYF	medium-sized	TRBD1	TRBJ2-7	TRBV7-2
TGCAGTGCTAGGTTACAGACACTTGAAGCTTTCTTT	CSARLQTLEAFF	medium-sized	.	TRBJ1-1	TRBV20-1
TGTGCCAGCGTAGACAGGGCTAGGGAAAAACTGTTTTTT	CASVDRAREKLFF	many	TRBD1	TRBJ1-4	TRBV28
TGTGCCAGCAGTTACTCGAACGGAGGCGGCTACACCTTC	CASSYSNGGGYTF	many	.	TRBJ1-2	TRBV6-6
TGTGCCAGTAGTATACGACAGGAGAACAATGAGCAGTTCTTC	CASSIRQENNEQFF	medium-sized	.	TRBJ2-1	TRBV19
TGTGCCAGCAGTTGGGACAGGGGTGCCGGGGCCAACGTCCTGACTTTC	CASSWDRGAGANVLTF	medium-sized	TRBD1	TRBJ2-6	TRBV27
TGTGCCAGCAGCCCAGGCTCTGGAAACACCATATATTTT	CASSPGSGNTIYF	many	.	TRBJ1-3	TRBV5-5
TGTGCCTGGAGTGTACTGGTCGGAGGTAATCAGCCCCAGCATTTT	CAWSVLVGGNQPQHF	medium-sized	.	TRBJ1-5	TRBV30
TGTGCCAGCAGTCTGACAGGGCAAGCTTTCTTT	CASSLTGQAFF	many	TRBD1	TRBJ1-1	TRBV12-3/TRBV12-4
TGTGCCAGCATCCCGGGACAGCACTATGGCTACACCTTC	CASIPGQHYGYTF	medium-sized	TRBD1	TRBJ1-2	TRBV28
TGTGCCAGCAGTTACTCCCGGGTTTACAATGAGCAGTTCTTC	CASSYSRVYNEQFF	medium-sized	.	TRBJ2-1	TRBV6-6
TGTGCCAGCAGCTTATTAGGACAGGGGGCCTCAGATACGCAGTATTTT	CASSLLGQGASDTQYF	.	TRBD1	TRBJ2-3	TRBV7-2
TGTGCCTGCCTAAAGGTAGAGGAAAAACTGTTTTTT	CACLKVEEKLFF	few	.	TRBJ1-4	TRBV30
TGTGCCAGCAGCCTGAGCGGGAGGAGCTACAATGAGCAGTTCTTC	CASSLSGRSYNEQFF	.	TRBD2	TRBJ2-1	TRBV5-6
TGTGCCAGCAGTTTAACCGGGGGCAAGTCACCCCTCCACTTT	CASSLTGGKSPLHF	few	.	TRBJ1-6	TRBV12-3/TRBV12-4
TGTGCCAGCAGCTTGGACGGGGTCTTAAACAATGAGCAGTTCTTC	CASSLDGVLNNEQFF	few	.	TRBJ2-1	TRBV5-4
TGCGCCAGCAGACAAATCCAGGGTGGGTCACCCCTCCACTTT	CASRQIQGGSPLHF	.	.	TRBJ1-6	TRBV5-1
TGTGCCAGCAGTCAGCCCACAGGGAGCTACGAGCAGTACTTC	CASSQPTGSYEQYF	many	.	TRBJ2-7	TRBV6-2/TRBV6-3
TGTGCCAGCAGGGACAGTAAGGCTATTGAAGCTTTCTTT	CASRDSKAIEAFF	medium-sized	.	TRBJ1-1	TRBV6-6
TGTGCCAGCACTGGGACAGGGGGCCTGAACCAGCCCCAGCATTTT	CASTGTGGLNQPQHF	medium-sized	TRBD1	TRBJ1-5	TRBV6-1
TGCAGTGCTCCGGACAGGTGGCGTGACGAGCAGTACTTC	CSAPDRWRDEQYF	few	TRBD1	TRBJ2-7	TRBV20-1
TGTGCCAGCACTACGGATAGTCAGTACGAGCAGTACTTC	CASTTDSQYEQYF	.	.	TRBJ2-7	TRBV2
TGTGCCAGCAGTGGACAGTCCTATAGCAATCAGCCCCAGCATTTT	CASSGQSYSNQPQHF	many	.	TRBJ1-5	TRBV7-9
TGTGCCAGCAGTTTAGAGACAGTCTATGGCTACACCTTC	CASSLETVYGYTF	.	.	TRBJ1-2	TRBV12-3/TRBV12-4
TGTGCCAGCAGCTGGGGGACAGGGAACTATGGCTACACCTTC	CASSWGTGNYGYTF	medium-sized	TRBD1	TRBJ1-2	TRBV11-2
TGCAGTGCTCCTCGGGGGAGCAATCAGCCCCAGCATTTT	CSAPRGSNQPQHF	.	.	TRBJ1-5	TRBV20-1
TGTGCCTGGAGTGTTATTAGGCCACTGGGGGTTAGCAATCAGCCCCAGCATTTT	CAWSVIRPLGVSNQPQHF	.	.	TRBJ1-5	TRBV30
TGTGCCAGCAGTTTACGCTTTTCGACTAGCGCCACCCGGGAGCAGTACTTC	CASSLRFSTSATREQYF	.	TRBD2	TRBJ2-7	TRBV12-3/TRBV12-4
TGCAGTGCTAGAGAGCCCCCGGGCTTCAATGAGCAGTTCTTC	CSAREPPGFNEQFF	.	.	TRBJ2-1	TRBV20-1
TGTGCCAGCAGCCAATGGCCACGGACAGCGGACACCATATATTTT	CASSQWPRTADTIYF	few	.	TRBJ1-3	TRBV14
TGTGCCAGCAGTTCCGGGGGCGTGGGTGAAAAACTGTTTTTT	CASSSGGVGEKLFF	many	.	TRBJ1-4	TRBV28
TGTGCCAGCAGTGGACAGGGGCCCTTTGCTTTGGAAAAACTGTTTTTT	CASSGQGPFALEKLFF	medium-sized	TRBD1	TRBJ1-4	TRBV6-1
TGTGCCAGTAGTATAGTTGACAGGGGGGGAGTCTACGAGCAGTACTTC	CASSIVDRGGVYEQYF	medium-sized	TRBD1	TRBJ2-7	TRBV19
TGTGCCAGCAGCCCGACCGGGAATAGATTTGAAGCTTTCTTT	CASSPTGNRFEAFF	medium-sized	.	TRBJ1-1	TRBV7-2
TGTGCCAGCCGGGCCGAGGGTGGCGCTGAAGCTTTCTTT	CASRAEGGAEAFF	medium-sized	.	TRBJ1-1	TRBV6-5
TGTGCCAGCAGCTCCGGCGGGATTAGCTCCTACAATGAGCAGTTCTTC	CASSSGGISSYNEQFF	many	.	TRBJ2-1	TRBV5-4
TGTGCCAGCAGTGAAGGTTGGCAGGCTTCCTATGGCTACACCTTC	CASSEGWQASYGYTF	medium-sized	.	TRBJ1-2	TRBV6-1
TGCAGTGCTAGGCCAGGGGCTAGATCCTACGAGCAGTACTTC	CSARPGARSYEQYF	.	.	TRBJ2-7	TRBV20-1
TGTGCCAGCAGAAGCAGGTCTAGCGGGAGTCGGGAGCAGTTCTTC	CASRSRSSGSREQFF	few	TRBD2	TRBJ2-1	TRBV27
TGTGCCAGCAGCCAACGGAGCGAGGGCAGGCAGTTCTTC	CASSQRSEGRQFF	few	.	TRBJ2-1	TRBV14
TGTGCCAGCAGTGAATCCAATGGGGCCCAGCCCCAGCATTTT	CASSESNGAQPQHF	few	.	TRBJ1-5	TRBV2
TGTGCCAGCAGTTTAACCCGGGTTATAGCTTTCTTT	CASSLTRVIAFF	medium-sized	.	TRBJ1-1	TRBV28
TGTGCCAGCAGGGGGAACCTCAATCAGCCCCAGCATTTT	CASRGNLNQPQHF	many	.	TRBJ1-5	TRBV27